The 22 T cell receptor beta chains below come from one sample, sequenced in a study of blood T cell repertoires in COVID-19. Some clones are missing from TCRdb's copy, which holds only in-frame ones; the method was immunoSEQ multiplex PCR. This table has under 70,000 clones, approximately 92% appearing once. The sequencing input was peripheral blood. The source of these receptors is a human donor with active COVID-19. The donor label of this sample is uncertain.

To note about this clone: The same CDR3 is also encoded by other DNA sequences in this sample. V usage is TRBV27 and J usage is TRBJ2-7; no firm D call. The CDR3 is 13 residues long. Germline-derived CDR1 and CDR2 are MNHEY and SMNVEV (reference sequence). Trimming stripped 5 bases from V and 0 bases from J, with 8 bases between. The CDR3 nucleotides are TGTGCCAGCAGTCGGTCAGGCTCCTACGAGCAGTACTTC. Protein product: CASSRSGSYEQYF.

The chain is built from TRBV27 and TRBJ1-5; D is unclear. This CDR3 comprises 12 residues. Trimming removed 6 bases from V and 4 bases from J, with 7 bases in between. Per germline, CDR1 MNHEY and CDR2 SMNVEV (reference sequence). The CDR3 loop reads CASRRENQPQHF. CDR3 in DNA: TGTGCCAGCAGAAGAGAAAATCAGCCCCAGCATTTT.

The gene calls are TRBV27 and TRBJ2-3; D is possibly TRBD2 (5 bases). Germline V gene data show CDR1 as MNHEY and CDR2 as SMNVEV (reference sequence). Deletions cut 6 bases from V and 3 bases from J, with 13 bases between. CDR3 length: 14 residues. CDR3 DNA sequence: TGTGCCAGCAGCGGTGGGAGAAGGACAGATACGCAGTATTTT. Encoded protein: CASSGGRRTDTQYF.

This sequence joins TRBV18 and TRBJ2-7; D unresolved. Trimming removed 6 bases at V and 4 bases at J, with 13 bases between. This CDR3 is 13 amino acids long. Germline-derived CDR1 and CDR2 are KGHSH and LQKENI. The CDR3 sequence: CASSVTTQYEQYF. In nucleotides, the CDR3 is TGTGCCAGCTCGGTGACGACTCAATACGAGCAGTACTTC. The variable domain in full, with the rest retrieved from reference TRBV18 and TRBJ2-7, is NAGVMQNPRHLVRRRGQEARLRCSPMKGHSHVYWYRQLPEEGLKFMVYLQKENIIDESGMPKERFSAEFPKEGPSILRIQQVVRGDSAAYFCASSVTTQYEQYFGPGTRLTVT.

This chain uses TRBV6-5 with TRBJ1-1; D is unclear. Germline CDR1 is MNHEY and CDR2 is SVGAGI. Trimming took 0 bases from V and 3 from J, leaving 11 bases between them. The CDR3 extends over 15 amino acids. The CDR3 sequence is CASSYSKGSDTEAFF. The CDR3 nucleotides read TGTGCCAGCAGTTACTCGAAAGGGAGTGACACTGAAGCTTTCTTT.

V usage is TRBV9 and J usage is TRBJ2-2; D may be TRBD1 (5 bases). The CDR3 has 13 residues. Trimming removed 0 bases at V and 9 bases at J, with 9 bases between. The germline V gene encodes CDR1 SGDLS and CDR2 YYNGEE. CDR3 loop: CASSVEGRRELFF. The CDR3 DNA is TGTGCCAGCAGCGTAGAGGGGCGCCGGGAGCTGTTTTTT.

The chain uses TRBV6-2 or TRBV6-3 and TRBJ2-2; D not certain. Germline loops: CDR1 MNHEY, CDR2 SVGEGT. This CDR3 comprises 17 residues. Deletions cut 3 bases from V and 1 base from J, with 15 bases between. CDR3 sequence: CASSYVVPGMNTGELFF. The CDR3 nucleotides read TGTGCCAGCAGTTATGTGGTACCCGGTATGAACACCGGGGAGCTGTTTTTT.

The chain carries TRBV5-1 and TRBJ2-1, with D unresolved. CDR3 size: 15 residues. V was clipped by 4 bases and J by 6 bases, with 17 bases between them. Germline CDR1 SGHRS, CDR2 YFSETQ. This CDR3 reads CASSVSIPTGNEQFF. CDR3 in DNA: TGCGCCAGCAGCGTTTCGATCCCGACGGGCAATGAGCAGTTCTTC.

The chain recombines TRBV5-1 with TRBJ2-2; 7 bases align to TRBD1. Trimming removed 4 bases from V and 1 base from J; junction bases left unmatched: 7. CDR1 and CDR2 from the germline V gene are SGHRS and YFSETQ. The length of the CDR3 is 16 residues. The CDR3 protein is CASSPFRGLNTGELFF. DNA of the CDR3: TGCGCCAGCAGCCCCTTTAGGGGGCTGAACACCGGGGAGCTGTTTTTT.

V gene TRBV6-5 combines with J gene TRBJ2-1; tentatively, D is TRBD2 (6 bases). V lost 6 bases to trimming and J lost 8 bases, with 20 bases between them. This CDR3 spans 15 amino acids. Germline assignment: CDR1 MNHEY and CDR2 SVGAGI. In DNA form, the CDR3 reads TGTGCCAGCAGCCCCGAGCGGGCCGGGGCGCATGAGCAGTTCTTC. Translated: CASSPERAGAHEQFF.

The CDR3 nucleotides are TGTGCCAGCAGCTTGGCGACCAGGTCAGATTCGACTGAAGCTTTCTTT. Protein sequence: CASSLATRSDSTEAFF. The chain recombines TRBV5-4 with TRBJ1-1; D remains ambiguous. In germline, CDR1 is SGHNT, CDR2 YYREEE (reference sequence). This CDR3 is built from 16 residues. V was cut by 0 bases and J by 5 bases, with 17 bases left in between.

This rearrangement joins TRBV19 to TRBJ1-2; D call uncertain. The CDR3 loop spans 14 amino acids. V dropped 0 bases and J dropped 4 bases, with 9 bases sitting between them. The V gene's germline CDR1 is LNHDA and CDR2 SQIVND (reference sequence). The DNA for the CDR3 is TGTGCCAGTAGTATAGATCCAGGCTTCTATGGCTACACCTTC. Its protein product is CASSIDPGFYGYTF.

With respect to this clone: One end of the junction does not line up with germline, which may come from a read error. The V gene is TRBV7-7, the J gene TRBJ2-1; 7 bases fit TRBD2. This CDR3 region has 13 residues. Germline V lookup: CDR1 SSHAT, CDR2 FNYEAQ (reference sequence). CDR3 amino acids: CASSSGGGNEQFF. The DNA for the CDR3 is TGTGCTAGCAGCTCGGGGGGTGGCAATGAGCAGTTCTTC.

The CDR3 is CASSPGVSYGYTF. In nucleotides, the CDR3 is TGTGCCAGCAGCCCGGGGGTCTCCTATGGCTACACCTTC. This chain joins TRBV3-1 (or the pseudogene TRBV3-2) and TRBJ1-2; D is perhaps TRBD1 (5 bases). Germline CDR1 reads LGHDT; CDR2 reads YNNKEL (reference sequence). The CDR3 contains 13 residues. Trimming cost V 4 bases and J 4 bases, with 10 bases left between them.

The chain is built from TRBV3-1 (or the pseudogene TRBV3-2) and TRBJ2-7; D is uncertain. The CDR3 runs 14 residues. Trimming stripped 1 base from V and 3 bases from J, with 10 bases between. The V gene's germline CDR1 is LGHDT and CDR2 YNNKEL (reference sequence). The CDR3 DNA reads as TGTGCCAGCAGCCAAGCTAGTAACGGCTACGAGCAGTACGTC. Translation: CASSQASNGYEQYV.

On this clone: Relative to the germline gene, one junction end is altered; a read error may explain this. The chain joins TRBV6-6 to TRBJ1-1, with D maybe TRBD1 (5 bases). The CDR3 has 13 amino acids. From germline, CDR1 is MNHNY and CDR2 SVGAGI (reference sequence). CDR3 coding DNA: TGTGCCAGCAGAGTAGGGGTAACAGCTGAGGCTTTCTTT. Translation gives CASRVGVTAEAFF.

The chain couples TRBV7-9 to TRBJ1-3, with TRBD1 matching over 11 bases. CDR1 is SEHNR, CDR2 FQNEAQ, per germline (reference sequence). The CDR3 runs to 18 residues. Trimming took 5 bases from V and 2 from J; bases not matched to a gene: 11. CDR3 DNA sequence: TGTGCCAGCAGCCCAGGACAGGGGGCATTTTTGGCTGGAAACACCATATATTTT. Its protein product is CASSPGQGAFLAGNTIYF. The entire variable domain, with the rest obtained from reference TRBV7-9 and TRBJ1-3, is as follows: DTGVSQNPRHKITKRGQNVTFRCDPISEHNRLYWYRQTLGQGPEFLTYFQNEAQLEKSRLLSDRFSAERPKGSFSTLEIQRTEQGDSAMYLCASSPGQGAFLAGNTIYFGEGSWLTVV.

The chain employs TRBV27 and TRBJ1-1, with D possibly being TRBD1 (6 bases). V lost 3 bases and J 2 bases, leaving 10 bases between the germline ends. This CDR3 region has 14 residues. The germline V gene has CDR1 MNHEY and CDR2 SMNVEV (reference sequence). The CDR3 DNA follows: TGTGCCAGCAGTTTCGACAGGAGTAACACTGAAGCTTTCTTT. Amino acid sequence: CASSFDRSNTEAFF.

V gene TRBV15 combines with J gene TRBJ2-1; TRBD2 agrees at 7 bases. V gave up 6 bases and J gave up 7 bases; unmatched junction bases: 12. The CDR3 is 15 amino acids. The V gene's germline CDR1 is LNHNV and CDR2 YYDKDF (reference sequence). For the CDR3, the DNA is TGTGCCACCAGTCCCCCCAAGCGGGAAGGTAATGAGCAGTTCTTC. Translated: CATSPPKREGNEQFF.

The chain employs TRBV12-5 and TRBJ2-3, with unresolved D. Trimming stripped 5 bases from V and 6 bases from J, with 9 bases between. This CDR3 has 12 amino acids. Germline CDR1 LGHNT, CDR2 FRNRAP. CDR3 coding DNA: TGTGCTAGTGGTCCCCCGGTGGATACGCAGTATTTT. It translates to CASGPPVDTQYF.

CDR3 DNA sequence: TGTGCCAGCAGCTTGACAGGAGGCCCCTACGAGCAGTACGTC. It specifies CASSLTGGPYEQYV. The chain couples TRBV13 to TRBJ2-7, with a tentative D call TRBD1 (6 bases). The V gene lost 3 bases and the J gene lost 2 bases, with 11 bases spanning the gap. Germline assignment: CDR1 PRHDT and CDR2 FYEKMQ (reference sequence). This CDR3 spans 14 amino acids.

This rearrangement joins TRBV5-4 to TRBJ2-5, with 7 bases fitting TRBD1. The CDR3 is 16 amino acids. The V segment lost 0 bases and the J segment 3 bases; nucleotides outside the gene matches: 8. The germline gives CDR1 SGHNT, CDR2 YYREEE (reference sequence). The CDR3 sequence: CASSLGQGGLKETQYF. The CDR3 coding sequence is TGTGCCAGCAGCTTGGGACAGGGCGGGTTGAAAGAGACCCAGTACTTC.